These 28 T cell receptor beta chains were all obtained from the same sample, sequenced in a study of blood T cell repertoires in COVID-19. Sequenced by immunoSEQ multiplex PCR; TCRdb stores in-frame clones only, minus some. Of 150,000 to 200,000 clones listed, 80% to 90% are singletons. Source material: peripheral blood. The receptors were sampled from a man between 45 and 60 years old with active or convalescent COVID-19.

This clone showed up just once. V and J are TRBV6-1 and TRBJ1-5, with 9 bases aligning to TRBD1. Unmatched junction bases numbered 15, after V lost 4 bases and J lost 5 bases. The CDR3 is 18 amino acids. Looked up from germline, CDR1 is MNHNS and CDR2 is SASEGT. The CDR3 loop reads CASSGAGTGIPGDQPQHF. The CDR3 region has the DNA TGTGCCAGCAGTGGCGCCGGGACAGGGATCCCGGGGGATCAGCCCCAGCATTTT.

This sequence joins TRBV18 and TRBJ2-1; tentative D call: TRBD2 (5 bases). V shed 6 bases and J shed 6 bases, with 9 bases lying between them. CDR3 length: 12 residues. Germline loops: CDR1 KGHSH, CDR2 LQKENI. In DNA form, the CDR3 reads TGTGCCAGCTCGGCCCGGGGCAATGAGCAGTTCTTC. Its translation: CASSARGNEQFF.

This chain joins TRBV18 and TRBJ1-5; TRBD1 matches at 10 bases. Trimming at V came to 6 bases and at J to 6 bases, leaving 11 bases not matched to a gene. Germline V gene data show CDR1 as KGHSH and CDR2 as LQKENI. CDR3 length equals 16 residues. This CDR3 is CASSPFGGTGVQPQHF. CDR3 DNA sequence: TGTGCCAGCTCTCCTTTCGGTGGGACAGGGGTTCAGCCCCAGCATTTT.

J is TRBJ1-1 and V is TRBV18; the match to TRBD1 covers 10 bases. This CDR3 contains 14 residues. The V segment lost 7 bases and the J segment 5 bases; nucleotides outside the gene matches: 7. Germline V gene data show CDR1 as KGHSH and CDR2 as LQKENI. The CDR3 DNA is TGTGCCAGCTTTCAGGGACAGGGGAAAACTGAAGCTTTCTTT. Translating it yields CASFQGQGKTEAFF.

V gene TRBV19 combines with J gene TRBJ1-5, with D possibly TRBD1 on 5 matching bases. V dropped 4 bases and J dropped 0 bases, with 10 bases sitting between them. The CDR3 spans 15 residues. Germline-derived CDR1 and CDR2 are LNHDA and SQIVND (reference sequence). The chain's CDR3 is CASSKVGDSNQPQHF. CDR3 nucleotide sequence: TGTGCCAGTAGTAAGGTAGGGGATAGCAATCAGCCCCAGCATTTT.

For the CDR3, the DNA is TGTGTCAGAAGCACCCGGGACAGGGCGAACACCGGGGAGCTGTTTTTT. It translates to CVRSTRDRANTGELFF. This chain links TRBV7-5 with TRBJ2-2; the table's D call of TRBD1 was not tested on the DNA. TRBV7-5 is assigned pseudogene status. The CDR3 is made up of 16 amino acids.

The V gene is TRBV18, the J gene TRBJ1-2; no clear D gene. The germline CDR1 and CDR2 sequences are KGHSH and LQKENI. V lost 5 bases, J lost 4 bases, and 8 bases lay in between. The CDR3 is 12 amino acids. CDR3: CASSLRGYGYTF. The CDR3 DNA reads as TGTGCCAGCTCATTACGGGGCTATGGCTACACCTTC.

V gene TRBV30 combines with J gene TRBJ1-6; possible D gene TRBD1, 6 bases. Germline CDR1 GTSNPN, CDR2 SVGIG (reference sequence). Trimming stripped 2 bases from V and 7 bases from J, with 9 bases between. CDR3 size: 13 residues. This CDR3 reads CAWSPQGNSPLHF. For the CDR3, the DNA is TGTGCCTGGAGTCCCCAGGGGAATTCACCCCTCCACTTT.

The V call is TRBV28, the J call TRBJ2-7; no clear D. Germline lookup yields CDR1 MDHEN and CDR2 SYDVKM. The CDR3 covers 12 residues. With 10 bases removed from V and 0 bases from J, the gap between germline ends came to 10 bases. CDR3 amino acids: CATTFSSYEQYF. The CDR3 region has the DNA TGTGCCACCACCTTTAGCTCCTACGAGCAGTACTTC.

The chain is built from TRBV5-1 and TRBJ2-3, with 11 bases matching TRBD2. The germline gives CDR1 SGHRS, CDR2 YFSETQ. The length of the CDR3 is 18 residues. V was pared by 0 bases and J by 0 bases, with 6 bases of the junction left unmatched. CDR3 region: CASSLAIAGGTSTDTQYF. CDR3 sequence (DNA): TGCGCCAGCAGCTTGGCAATAGCGGGAGGGACTAGCACAGATACGCAGTATTTT.

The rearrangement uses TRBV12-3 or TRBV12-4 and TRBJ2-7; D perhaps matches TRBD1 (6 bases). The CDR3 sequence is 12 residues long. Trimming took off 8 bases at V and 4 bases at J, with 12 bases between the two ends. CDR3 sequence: CASGEQGYEQYF. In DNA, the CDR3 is TGTGCCAGCGGGGAACAGGGTTACGAGCAGTACTTC.

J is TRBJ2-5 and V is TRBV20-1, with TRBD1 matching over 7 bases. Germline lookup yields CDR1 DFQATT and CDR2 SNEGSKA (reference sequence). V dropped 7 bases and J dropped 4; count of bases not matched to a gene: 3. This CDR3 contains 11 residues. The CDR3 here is CSGGGRETQYF. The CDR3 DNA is TGCAGTGGAGGGGGCAGAGAGACCCAGTACTTC.

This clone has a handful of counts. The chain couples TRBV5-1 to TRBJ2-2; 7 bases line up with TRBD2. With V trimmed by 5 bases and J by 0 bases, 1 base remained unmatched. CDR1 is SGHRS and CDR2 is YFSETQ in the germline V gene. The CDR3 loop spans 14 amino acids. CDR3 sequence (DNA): TGCGCCAGCAGAAGCGGGGCGAACACCGGGGAGCTGTTTTTT. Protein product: CASRSGANTGELFF.

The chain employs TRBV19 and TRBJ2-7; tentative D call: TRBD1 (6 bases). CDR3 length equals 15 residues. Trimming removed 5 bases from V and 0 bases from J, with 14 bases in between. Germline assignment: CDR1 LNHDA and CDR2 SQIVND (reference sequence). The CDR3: CASSLTGFNSYEQYF. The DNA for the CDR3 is TGTGCCAGTAGTCTTACAGGGTTTAACTCCTACGAGCAGTACTTC.

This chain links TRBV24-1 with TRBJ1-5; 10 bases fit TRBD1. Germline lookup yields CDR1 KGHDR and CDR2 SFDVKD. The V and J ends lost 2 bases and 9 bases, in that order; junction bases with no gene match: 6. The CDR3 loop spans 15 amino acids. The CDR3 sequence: CATSDSRTGGRPQHF. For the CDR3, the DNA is TGTGCCACCAGTGATTCCCGGACAGGGGGTAGGCCCCAGCATTTT.

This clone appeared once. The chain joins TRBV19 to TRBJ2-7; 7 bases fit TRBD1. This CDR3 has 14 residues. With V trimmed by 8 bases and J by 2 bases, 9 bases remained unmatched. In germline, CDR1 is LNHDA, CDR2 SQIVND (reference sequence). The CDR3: CASPSTGDAYEQYF. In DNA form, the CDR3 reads TGTGCCAGTCCATCCACAGGGGACGCCTACGAGCAGTACTTC.

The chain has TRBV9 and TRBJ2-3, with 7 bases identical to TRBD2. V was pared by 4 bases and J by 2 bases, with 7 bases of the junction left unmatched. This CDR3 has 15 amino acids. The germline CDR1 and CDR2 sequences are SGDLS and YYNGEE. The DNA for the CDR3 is TGTGCCAGCAGCACCTGGGAGGGGCTCACAGATACGCAGTATTTT. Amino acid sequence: CASSTWEGLTDTQYF.

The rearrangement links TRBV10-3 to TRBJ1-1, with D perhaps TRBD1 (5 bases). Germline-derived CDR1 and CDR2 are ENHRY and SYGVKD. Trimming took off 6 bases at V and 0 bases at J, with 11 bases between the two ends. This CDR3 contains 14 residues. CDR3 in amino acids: CAIRKDKMNTEAFF. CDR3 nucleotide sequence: TGTGCCATCAGAAAGGACAAGATGAACACTGAAGCTTTCTTT.

The CDR3 is CASSQVQEETQYF. The CDR3 DNA is TGTGCCAGCAGCCAAGTACAGGAAGAGACCCAGTACTTC. This chain joins TRBV4-2 and TRBJ2-5; D may be TRBD1 (5 bases). Germline lookup yields CDR1 LGHNA and CDR2 YNFKEQ. Trimming shortened V by 1 base and J by 3 bases, and 6 bases separated the two germline ends. This CDR3 has 13 amino acids.

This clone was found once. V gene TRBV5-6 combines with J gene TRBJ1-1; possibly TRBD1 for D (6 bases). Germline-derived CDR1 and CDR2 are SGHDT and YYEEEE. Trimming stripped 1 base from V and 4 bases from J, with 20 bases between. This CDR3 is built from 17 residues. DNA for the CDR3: TGTGCCAGCAGCTTGTTGTTGGACAGAGGGATGGGCACTGAAGCTTTCTTT. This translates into CASSLLLDRGMGTEAFF.

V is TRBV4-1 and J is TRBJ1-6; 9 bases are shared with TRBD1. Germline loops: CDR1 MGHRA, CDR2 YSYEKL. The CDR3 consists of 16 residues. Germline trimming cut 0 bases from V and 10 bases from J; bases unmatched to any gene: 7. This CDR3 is CASSQDSGQGFSPLHF. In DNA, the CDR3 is TGCGCCAGCAGCCAAGATTCGGGACAGGGATTCTCACCCCTCCACTTT.

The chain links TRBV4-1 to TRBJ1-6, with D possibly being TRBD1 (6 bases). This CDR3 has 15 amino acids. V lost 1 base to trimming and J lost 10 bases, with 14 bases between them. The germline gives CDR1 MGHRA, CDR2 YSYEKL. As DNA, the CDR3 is TGCGCCAGCAGCCAAGGTCGGGGGGCCGTATCACCCCTCCACTTT. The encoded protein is CASSQGRGAVSPLHF.

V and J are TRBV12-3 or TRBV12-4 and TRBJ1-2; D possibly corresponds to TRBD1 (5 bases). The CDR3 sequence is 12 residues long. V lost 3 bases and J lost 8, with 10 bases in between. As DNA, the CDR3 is TGTGCCAGCAGTTTTGGCAGGGCGGGCTACACCTTC. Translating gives CASSFGRAGYTF.

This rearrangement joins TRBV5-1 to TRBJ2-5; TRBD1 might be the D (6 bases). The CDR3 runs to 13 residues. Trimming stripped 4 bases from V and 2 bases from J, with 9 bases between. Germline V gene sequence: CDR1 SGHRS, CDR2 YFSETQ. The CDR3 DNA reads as TGCGCCAGCAGCCCGACAGGACAAGAGACCCAGTACTTC. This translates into CASSPTGQETQYF.

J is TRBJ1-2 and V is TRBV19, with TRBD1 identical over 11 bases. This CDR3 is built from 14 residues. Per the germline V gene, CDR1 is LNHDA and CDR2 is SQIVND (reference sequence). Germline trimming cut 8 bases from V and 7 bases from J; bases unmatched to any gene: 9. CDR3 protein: CASLPGQGVGGYTF. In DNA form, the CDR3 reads TGTGCCAGTCTGCCGGGACAGGGGGTTGGTGGCTACACCTTC. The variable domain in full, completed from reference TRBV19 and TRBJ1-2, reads DGGITQSPKYLFRKEGQNVTLSCEQNLNHDAMYWYRQDPGQGLRLIYYSQIVNDFQKGDIAEGYSVSREKKESFPLTVTSAQKNPTAFYLCASLPGQGVGGYTFGSGTRLTVV.

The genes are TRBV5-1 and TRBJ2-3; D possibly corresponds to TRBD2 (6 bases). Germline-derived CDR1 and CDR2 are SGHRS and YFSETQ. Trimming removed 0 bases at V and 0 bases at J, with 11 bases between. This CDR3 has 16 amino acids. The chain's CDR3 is CASSLGLDPSTDTQYF. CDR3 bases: TGCGCCAGCAGCTTGGGACTAGACCCTAGCACAGATACGCAGTATTTT.

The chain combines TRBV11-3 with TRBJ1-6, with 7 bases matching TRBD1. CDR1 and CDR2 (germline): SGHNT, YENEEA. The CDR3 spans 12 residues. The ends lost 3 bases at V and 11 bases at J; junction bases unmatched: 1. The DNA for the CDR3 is TGTGCCAGCAGCTTGGGACAGCCACCCCTCCACTTT. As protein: CASSLGQPPLHF.

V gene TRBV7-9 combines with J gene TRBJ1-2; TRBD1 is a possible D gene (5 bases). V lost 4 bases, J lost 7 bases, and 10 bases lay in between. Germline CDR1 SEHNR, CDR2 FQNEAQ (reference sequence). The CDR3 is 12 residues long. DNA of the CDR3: TGTGCCAGCAGCTCGACAGCGGGTGGCTACACCTTC. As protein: CASSSTAGGYTF.